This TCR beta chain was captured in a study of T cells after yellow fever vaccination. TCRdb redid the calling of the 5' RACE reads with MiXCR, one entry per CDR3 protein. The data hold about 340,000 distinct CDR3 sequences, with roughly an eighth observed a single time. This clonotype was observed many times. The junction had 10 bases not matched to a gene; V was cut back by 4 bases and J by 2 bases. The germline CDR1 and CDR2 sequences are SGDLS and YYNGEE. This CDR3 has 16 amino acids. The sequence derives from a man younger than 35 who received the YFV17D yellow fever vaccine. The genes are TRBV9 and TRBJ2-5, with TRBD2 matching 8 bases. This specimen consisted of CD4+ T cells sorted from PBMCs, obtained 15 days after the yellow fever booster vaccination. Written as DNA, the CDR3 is TGTGCCAGCAGCCCCCCTGATGAGCGGGGGCAAGAGACCCAGTACTTC. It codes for CASSPPDERGQETQYF.